This paragraph reports one TCR beta chain. This clone appeared a single time. Its specific antigen is unknown. Per-nucleotide qualities are absent, and no much larger clonotype sits a single base away. The data are from a study of blood T cell repertoires in COVID-19 (dated by TCRdb to the early 2020s). Some background on the complete study: The collaborator samples originated in the United States, Italy and Spain and spanned the acute and convalescent phases of COVID-19. The material from the prospective study consisted of cDNA or gDNA derived from T cells, B-cell-depleted T cells, or PBMCs. Deeply sampled blood TCRbeta repertoires from subjects exposed to, actively infected with, or recovered from COVID-19 were included in the dataset. The repertoires were released in a freely available public database meant as a resource for research on the immune response to SARS-CoV-2. Samples were obtained from the ongoing ImmuneRACE study (first 160 participants) and from 950 to 1,500 subjects provided by 6 global collaborators. The sample metadata nearly always contained a de-identified subject ID, COVID-19 status, age in years and sex. Where available, HLA class I and class II types were obtained from metadata supplied by the sample provider rather than from assay-based typing.

Findings and caveats that apply to the study as a whole: The amount of clinical and demographic metadata varied by source and participant and was provided uncurated.

Sequences SQVTM (CDR1) and ANQGSEA (CDR2) are obtained from the germline V gene. Germline trimming amounts to 3 bases on V and 3 bases on J, with 13 as the count of junction bases outside the gene matches. Counted from cysteine to phenylalanine, this CDR3 has 16 amino acids. Solely the CDR3 DNA is kept, with 48 bases framed from the first base. The immunoSEQ Assay, a bias-controlled multiplex PCR, was used to amplify TCRbeta CDR3 regions from genomic DNA. In the original analysis: Nucleated cell counts per sample were estimated from amplification of reference gene primers within the assay. To quantify the absolute abundance of each unique TCRbeta CDR3 rearrangement, sequence reads were collapsed and filtered. For each sample, productive Simpson clonality was calculated as the square root of Simpson's diversity index across productive rearrangements. TCRdb carries this immuneACCESS record with in-frame sequences only. Its versions omit some clonotypes, under half of them owing to an unresolved V gene in the studies checked, with the rest unexplained. The DNA was the basis for D and trimming; V, J and clone size are from that table. Across this sample there are around 140,000 clones, with roughly 83% seen only once. The leading ten clones occupy approximately 17% of the sample.

The collaborating institutions used their own protocols to collect whole blood in K2EDTA tubes. For TCRbeta analysis, collaborator samples were shipped as frozen whole blood, as isolated PBMCs, or as DNA extracted from either sample type. Material: peripheral blood. The rearranged chain carries TRBV29-1 and TRBJ2-7, with 8 bases in between that match TRBD2. The sequence was obtained from an elderly woman with acute or convalescent COVID-19. The DNA sequence reads TGCAGCGTTGATGGTCTGGCGGGAGGCCCGGGCTACGAGCAGTACTTC. Translated, it reads CSVDGLAGGPGYEQYF.